This TCR beta chain was documented in a study of CD8 T cells in ankylosing spondylitis. Trimming removed 10 bases at V and 1 base at J, with 16 bases between. This CDR3 is built from 14 residues. MiXCR, applied by TCRdb to the 5' RACE reads, yields one record per CDR3 protein. Among 200,000 or so distinct CDR3 sequences listed, roughly 26% were seen once. Sequencing was carried out using blood, either unsorted or a sorted T cell fraction (not recorded which). V gene TRBV12-3 or TRBV12-4 combines with J gene TRBJ2-5; possibly TRBD2 for D (6 bases). This TCR came from a male donor with ankylosing spondylitis or in good health (not recorded which). CDR3 in DNA: TGTGCCACCCGGGATGGGGGGACCCAAGAGACCCAGTACTTC. This gives the protein CATRDGGTQETQYF.